This T cell receptor (beta chain) was documented in a study of blood T cell repertoires in COVID-19. Looking at the study overall: From the United States, Italy and Spain came samples of acute and convalescent COVID-19. T cells, B-cell-depleted T cells, or PBMCs supplied cDNA or gDNA.

Authors' analysis steps: Nucleated cell counts were estimated from reference gene primer amplification. Sequencing used immunoSEQ multiplex PCR; TCRdb keeps in-frame clones, though not all of them. The DNA gave D and trimming, while V, J and clone size come from that table. The sample lists 280,000 or so clones, 90% seen once, with around 1.7% in the top ten. Germline-derived CDR1 and CDR2 are MGHDK and SYGVNS. The CDR3 length is 17 residues. Deletions cut 3 bases from V and 3 bases from J, with 20 bases between. The participants were between about 18 and 95 years old and came from roughly 25 US areas.

This TCR came from a woman between 18 and 30 years old with acute COVID-19. This chain joins TRBV25-1 and TRBJ1-1, with D possibly being TRBD1 (5 bases). Sample: PBMCs or T cells enriched from blood (not recorded which). The CDR3 DNA reads as TGTGCCAGCAGTGATTCTTGGGGCAGCGAGCCGGACACTGAAGCTTTCTTT. It specifies CASSDSWGSEPDTEAFF. The complete variable domain, with remaining parts taken from reference TRBV25-1 and TRBJ1-1, reads EADIYQTPRYLVIGTGKKITLECSQTMGHDKMYWYQQDPGMELHLIHYSYGVNSTEKGDLSSESTVSRIRTEHFPLTLESARPSHTSQYLCASSDSWGSEPDTEAFFGQGTRLTVV.